This T cell receptor (beta chain) was found in a study of T cell clones after liver transplantation. General study findings and limits: These preliminary findings come from unstandardized post-transplant sampling times.

The assay was immunoSEQ multiplex PCR, and TCRdb's table has in-frame clones only and misses some. The table records approximately 50,000 clones, approximately 71% of them present only once. CDR1 is SGHNT, CDR2 YYREEE, per germline (reference sequence). V lost 4 bases and J lost 1; bases outside the gene matches: 5. The CDR3 extends over 15 amino acids. In regard to this clone: Its specificity is not known.

The TCR was taken from a human patient who received a liver transplant. Some of the T cells may derive from the graft donor. Sample: CD4+ T cells from blood, taken around 54 months after liver transplant. The chain combines TRBV5-4 with TRBJ2-3; 8 positions agree with TRBD2. CDR3 residues: CASSGAGARTDTQYF. CDR3 in DNA: TGTGCCAGCAGCGGAGCGGGGGCCCGCACAGATACGCAGTATTTT.